This T cell receptor (beta chain) came from a study of cytomegalovirus exposure and HLA in healthy donors. Across the study: Membership in the Caucasian-associated ancestry cluster was found for 81% of roughly 360 genotyped donors.

This clone was recorded a few times. PCR employed 60 Vbeta and 13 Jbeta primers. Only in-frame clones appear in the TCRdb table, and some are missing; sequencing was by immunoSEQ multiplex PCR. The table includes 90,000 or so clones, about 66% detected once. Sequenced sample: PBMCs. The receptor was derived from a boy aged 5-17 years in good health and CMV-seropositive.

CDR3 coding DNA: TGTGCCAGCAGTTTACAGGGCGTAGGCTACGAGCAGTACTTC. It yields the protein CASSLQGVGYEQYF. The rearrangement joins TRBV27 to TRBJ2-7, with D possibly being TRBD1 (5 bases). The V gene's germline CDR1 is MNHEY and CDR2 SMNVEV (reference sequence). Trimming took off 2 bases at V and 3 bases at J, with 11 bases between the two ends. The CDR3 has 14 amino acids.